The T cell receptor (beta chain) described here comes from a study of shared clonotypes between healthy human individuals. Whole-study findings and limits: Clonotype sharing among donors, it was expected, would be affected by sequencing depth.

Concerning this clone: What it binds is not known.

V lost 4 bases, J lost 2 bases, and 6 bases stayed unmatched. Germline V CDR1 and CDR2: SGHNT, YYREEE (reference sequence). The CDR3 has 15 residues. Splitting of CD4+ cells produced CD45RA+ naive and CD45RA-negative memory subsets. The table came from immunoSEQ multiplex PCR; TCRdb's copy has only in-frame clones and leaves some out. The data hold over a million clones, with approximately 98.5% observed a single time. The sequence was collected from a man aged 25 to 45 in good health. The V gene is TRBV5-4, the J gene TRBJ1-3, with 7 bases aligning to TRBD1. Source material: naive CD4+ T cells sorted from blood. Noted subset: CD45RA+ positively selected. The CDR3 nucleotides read TGTGCCAGCAGCCGTGGGACAGTAGCTGGAAACACCATATATTTT. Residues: CASSRGTVAGNTIYF. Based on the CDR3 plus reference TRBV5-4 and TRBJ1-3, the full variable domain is ETGVTQSPTHLIKTRGQQVTLRCSSQSGHNTVSWYQQALGQGPQFIFQYYREEENGRGNFPPRFSGLQFPNYSSELNVNALELDDSALYLCASSRGTVAGNTIYFGEGSWLTVV.